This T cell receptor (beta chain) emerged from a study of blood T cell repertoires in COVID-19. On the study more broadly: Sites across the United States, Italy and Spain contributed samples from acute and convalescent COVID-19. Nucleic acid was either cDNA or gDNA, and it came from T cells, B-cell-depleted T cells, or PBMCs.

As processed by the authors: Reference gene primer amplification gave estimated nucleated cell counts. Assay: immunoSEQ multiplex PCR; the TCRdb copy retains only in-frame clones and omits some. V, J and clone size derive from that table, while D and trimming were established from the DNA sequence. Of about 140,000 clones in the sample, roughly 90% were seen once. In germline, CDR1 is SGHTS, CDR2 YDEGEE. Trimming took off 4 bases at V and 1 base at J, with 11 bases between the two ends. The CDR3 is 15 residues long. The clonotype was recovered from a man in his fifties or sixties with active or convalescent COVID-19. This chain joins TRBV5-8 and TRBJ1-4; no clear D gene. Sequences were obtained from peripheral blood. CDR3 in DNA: TGTGCCAGCAGCCGCTCCCCGGGAACTAATGAAAAACTGTTTTTT. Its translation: CASSRSPGTNEKLFF. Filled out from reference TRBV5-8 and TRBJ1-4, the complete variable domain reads EAGVTQSPTHLIKTRGQQATLRCSPISGHTSVYWYQQALGLGLQFLLWYDEGEERNRGNFPPRFSGRQFPNYSSELNVNALELEDSALYLCASSRSPGTNEKLFFGSGTQLSVL.